This TCR beta chain was captured in a study of post-analysis software for immune sequencing data. Study results and limitations: About 5 TRBV segments were more frequent in patients than controls; TRBV5-6, TRBV5-1 and TRBV20-1 belonged to this group.

Unique molecular identifiers were carried by the TCR beta cDNA libraries. Each CDR3 protein is one row after TCRdb ran MiXCR on the PCR reads. The sample has 820,000 or so distinct CDR3 sequences, approximately 57% seen once; the top ten hold around 4.5%. Between the trimmed V and J ends, which lost 10 bases and 4 bases, there was a span of 13 bases. The CDR3 runs 12 residues. Per germline, CDR1 LNHDA and CDR2 SQIVND (reference sequence). This clonotype has more than one count but fewer than ten. What it recognizes is unknown. The rearrangement joins TRBV19 to TRBJ1-2, with a weak D call TRBD1 (6 bases). Sample: blood. The clonotype originates from a girl between 10 and 17 years old with multiple sclerosis. The CDR3 bases are TGTGCCACTGGGGGCGGAGGCTATGGCTACACCTTC. Translated: CATGGGGYGYTF. Filled out from reference TRBV19 and TRBJ1-2, the complete variable domain reads DGGITQSPKYLFRKEGQNVTLSCEQNLNHDAMYWYRQDPGQGLRLIYYSQIVNDFQKGDIAEGYSVSREKKESFPLTVTSAQKNPTAFYLCATGGGGYGYTFGSGTRLTVV.